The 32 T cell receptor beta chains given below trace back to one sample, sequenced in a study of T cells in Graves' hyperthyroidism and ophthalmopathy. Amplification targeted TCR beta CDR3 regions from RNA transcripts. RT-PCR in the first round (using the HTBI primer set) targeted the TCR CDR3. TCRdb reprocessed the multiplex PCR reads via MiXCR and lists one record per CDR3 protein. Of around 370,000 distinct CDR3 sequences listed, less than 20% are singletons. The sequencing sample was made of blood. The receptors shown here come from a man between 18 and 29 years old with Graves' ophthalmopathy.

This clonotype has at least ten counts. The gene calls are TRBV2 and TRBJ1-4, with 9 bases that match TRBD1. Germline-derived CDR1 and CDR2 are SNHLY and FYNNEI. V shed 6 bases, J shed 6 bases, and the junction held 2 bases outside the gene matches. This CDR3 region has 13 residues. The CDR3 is CASRRTGDEKLFF. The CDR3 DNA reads TGTGCCAGCAGGCGGACAGGGGATGAAAAACTGTTTTTT. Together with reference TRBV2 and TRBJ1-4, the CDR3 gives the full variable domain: EPEVTQTPSHQVTQMGQEVILRCVPISNHLYFYWYRQILGQKVEFLVSFYNNEISEKSEIFDDQFSVERPDGSNFTLKIRSTKLEDSAMYFCASRRTGDEKLFFGSGTQLSVL.

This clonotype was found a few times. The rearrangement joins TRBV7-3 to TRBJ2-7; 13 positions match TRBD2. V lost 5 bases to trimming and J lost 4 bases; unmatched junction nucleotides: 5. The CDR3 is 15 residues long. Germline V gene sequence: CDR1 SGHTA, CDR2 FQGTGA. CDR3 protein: CASSEGLAGVYEQYF. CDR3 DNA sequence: TGTGCCAGCAGCGAAGGACTAGCGGGGGTTTACGAGCAGTACTTC.

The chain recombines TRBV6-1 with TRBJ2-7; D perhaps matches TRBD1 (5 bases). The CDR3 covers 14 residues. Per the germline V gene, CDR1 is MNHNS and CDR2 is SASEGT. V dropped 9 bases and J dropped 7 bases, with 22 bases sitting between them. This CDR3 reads CASRKDTNKGEQYF. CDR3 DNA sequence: TGTGCCAGTCGAAAGGACACTAATAAAGGAGAGCAGTACTTC.

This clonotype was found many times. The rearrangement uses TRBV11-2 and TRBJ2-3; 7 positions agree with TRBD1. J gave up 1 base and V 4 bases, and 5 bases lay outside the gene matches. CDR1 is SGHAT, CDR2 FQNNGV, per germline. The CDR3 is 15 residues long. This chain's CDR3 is CASSWTTGRTDTQYF. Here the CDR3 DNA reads TGTGCCAGCAGCTGGACGACAGGGCGCACAGATACGCAGTATTTT. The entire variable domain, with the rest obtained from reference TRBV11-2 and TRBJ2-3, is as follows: EAGVAQSPRYKIIEKRQSVAFWCNPISGHATLYWYQQILGQGPKLLIQFQNNGVVDDSQLPKDRFSAERLKGVDSTLKIQPAKLEDSAVYLCASSWTTGRTDTQYFGPGTRLTVL.

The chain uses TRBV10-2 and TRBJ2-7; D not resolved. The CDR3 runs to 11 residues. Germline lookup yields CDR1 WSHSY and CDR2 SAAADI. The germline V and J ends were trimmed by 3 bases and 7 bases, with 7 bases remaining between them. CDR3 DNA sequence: TGCGCCAGCAGTGATGGGGTAGAGCAGTACTTC. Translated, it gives CASSDGVEQYF.

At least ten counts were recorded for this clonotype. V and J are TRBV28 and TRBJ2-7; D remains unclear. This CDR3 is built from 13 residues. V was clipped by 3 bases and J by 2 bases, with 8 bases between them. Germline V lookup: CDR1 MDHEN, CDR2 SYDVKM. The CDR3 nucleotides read TGTGCCAGCAGTTTGGAACTACCCTACGAGCAGTACTTC. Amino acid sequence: CASSLELPYEQYF.

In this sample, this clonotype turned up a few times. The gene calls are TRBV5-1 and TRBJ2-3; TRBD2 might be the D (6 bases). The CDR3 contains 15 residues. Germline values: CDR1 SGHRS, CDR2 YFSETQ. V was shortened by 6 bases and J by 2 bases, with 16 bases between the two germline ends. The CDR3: CASIPGGGVTDTQYF. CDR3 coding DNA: TGCGCCAGCATTCCGGGTGGCGGGGTCACAGATACGCAGTATTTT.

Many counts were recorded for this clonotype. The CDR3 region is CASSRWTSSIETQYF. The CDR3 DNA reads as TGTGCCAGCAGCCGATGGACTAGTAGTATAGAGACCCAGTACTTC. The chain has TRBV7-9 and TRBJ2-5; 7 bases fit TRBD2. CDR3 length: 15 amino acids. Trimming took 5 bases from V and 4 from J; bases not matched to a gene: 10. The germline CDR1 and CDR2 sequences are SEHNR and FQNEAQ (reference sequence).

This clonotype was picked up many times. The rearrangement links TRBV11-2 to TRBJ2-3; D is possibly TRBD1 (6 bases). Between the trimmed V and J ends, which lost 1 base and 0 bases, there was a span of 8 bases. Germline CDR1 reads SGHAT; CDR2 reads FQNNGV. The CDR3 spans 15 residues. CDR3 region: CASSLAGQSTDTQYF. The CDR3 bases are TGTGCCAGCAGCTTAGCTGGACAGAGCACAGATACGCAGTATTTT.

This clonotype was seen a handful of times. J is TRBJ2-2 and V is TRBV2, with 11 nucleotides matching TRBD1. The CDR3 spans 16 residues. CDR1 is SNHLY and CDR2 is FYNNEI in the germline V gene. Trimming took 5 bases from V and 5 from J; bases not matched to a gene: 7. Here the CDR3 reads CASSLRTGGATGELFF. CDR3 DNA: TGTGCCAGCAGTCTAAGGACAGGGGGCGCGACCGGGGAGCTGTTTTTT.

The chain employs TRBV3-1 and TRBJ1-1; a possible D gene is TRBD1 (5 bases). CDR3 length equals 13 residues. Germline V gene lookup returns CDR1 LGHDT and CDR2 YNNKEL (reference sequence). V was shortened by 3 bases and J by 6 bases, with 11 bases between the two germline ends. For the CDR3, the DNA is TGTGCCAGCAGCCATGTCGCGGGGCCTGAAGCTTTCTTT. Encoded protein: CASSHVAGPEAFF.

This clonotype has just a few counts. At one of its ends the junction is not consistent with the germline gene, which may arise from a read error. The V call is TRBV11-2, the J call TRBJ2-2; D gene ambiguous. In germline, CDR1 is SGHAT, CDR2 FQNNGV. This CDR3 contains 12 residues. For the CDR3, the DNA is TGTGCCAGCAGCTTAGGTCTCGAGGACCCGCTTTTT. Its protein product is CASSLGLEDPLF.

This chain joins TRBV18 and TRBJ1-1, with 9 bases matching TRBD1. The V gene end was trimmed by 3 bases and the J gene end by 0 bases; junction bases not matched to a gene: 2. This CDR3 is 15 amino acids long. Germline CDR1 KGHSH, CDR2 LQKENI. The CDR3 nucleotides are TGTGCCAGCTCACCCGGGACAGGGATGAACACTGAAGCTTTCTTT. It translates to CASSPGTGMNTEAFF.

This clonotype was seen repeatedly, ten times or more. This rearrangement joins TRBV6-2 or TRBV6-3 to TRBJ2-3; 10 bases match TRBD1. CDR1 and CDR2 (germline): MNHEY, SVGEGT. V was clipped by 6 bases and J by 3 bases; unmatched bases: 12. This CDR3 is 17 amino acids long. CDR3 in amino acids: CASSPLSRDRGTDTQYF. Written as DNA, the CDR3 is TGTGCCAGCAGCCCCCTTAGCCGGGACAGGGGAACAGATACGCAGTATTTT.

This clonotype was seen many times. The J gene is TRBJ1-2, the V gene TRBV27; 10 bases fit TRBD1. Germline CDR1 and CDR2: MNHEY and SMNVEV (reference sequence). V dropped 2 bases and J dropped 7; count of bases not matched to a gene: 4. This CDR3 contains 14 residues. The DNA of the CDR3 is TGTGCCAGCAGTTTAGGCGGACAGGGGGGTGGCTACACCTTC. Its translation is CASSLGGQGGGYTF.

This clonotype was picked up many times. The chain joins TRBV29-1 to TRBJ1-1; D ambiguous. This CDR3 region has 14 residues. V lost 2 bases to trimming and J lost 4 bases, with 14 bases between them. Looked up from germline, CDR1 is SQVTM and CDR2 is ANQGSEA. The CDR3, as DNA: TGCAGCGTTGAACCGGGGTGGGGAAGCACTGAAGCTTTCTTT. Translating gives CSVEPGWGSTEAFF.

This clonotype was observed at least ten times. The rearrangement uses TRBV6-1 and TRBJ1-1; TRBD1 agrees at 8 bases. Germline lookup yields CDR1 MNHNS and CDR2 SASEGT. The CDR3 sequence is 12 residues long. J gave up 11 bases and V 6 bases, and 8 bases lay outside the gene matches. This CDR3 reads CASSDRGEDAFF. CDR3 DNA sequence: TGTGCCAGCAGCGACAGGGGCGAGGACGCTTTCTTT.

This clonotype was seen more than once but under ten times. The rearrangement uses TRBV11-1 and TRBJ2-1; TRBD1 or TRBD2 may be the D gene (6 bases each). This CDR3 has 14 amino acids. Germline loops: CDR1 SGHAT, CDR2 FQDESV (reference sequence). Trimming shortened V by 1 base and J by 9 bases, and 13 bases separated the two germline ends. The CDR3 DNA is TGTGCCAGCAGCTTAGAGTGGGGGGCGGGTGAGCAGTTCTTC. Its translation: CASSLEWGAGEQFF.

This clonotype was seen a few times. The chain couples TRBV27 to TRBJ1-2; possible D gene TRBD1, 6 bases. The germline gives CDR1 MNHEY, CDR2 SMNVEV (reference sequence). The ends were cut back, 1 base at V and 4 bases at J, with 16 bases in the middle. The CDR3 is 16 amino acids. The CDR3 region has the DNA TGTGCCAGCAGTTTATTTCCCTCGGAGGGGGTCTATGGCTACACCTTC. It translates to CASSLFPSEGVYGYTF.

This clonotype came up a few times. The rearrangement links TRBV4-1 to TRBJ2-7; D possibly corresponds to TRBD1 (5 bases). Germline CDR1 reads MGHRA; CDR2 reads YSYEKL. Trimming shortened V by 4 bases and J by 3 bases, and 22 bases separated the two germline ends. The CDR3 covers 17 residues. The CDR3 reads CASSRGPARAHYYEQYF. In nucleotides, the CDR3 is TGCGCCAGCAGCCGAGGTCCAGCCAGGGCCCATTACTACGAGCAGTACTTC.

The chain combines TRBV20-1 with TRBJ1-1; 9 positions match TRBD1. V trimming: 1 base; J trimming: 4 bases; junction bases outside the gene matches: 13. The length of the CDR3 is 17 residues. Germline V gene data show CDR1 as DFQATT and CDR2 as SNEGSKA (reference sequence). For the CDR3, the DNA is TGCAGTGCTAGAGGGTCTGGGGACAGGGCTAAGACCACTGAAGCTTTCTTT. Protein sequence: CSARGSGDRAKTTEAFF.

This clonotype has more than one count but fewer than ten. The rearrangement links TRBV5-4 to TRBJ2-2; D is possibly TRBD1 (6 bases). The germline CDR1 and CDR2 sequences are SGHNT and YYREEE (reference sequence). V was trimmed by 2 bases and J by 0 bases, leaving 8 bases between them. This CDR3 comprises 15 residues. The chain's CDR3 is CASSLNRANTGELFF. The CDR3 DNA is TGTGCCAGCAGCTTAAACAGGGCGAACACCGGGGAGCTGTTTTTT.

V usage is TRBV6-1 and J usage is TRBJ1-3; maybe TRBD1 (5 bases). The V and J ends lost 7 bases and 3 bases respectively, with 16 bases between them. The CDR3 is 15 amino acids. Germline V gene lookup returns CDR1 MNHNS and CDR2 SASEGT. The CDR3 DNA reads TGTGCCAGCAACAGGTCTGGGTTTTATGGAAACACCATATATTTT. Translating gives CASNRSGFYGNTIYF.

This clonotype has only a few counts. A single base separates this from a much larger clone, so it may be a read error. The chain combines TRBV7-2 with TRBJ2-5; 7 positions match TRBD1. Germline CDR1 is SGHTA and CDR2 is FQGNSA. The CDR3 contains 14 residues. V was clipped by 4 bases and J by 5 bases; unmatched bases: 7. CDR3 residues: CASSSGDRVETQYF. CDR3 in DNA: TGTGCCAGCAGCTCAGGTGACAGGGTTGAGACCCAGTACTTC.

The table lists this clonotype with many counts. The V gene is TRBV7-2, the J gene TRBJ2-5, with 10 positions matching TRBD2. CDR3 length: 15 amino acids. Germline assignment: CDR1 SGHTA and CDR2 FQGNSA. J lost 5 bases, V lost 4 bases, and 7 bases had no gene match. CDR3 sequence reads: CASSYSAGGPETQYF. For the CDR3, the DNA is TGTGCCAGCAGCTATTCAGCGGGGGGGCCTGAGACCCAGTACTTC.

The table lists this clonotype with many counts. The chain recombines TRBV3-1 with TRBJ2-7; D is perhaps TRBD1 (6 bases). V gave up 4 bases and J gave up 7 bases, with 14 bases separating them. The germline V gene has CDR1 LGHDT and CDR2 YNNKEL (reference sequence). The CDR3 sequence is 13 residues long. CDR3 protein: CASSPRDTGEQYF. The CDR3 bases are TGTGCCAGCAGCCCCCGGGACACAGGGGAGCAGTACTTC.

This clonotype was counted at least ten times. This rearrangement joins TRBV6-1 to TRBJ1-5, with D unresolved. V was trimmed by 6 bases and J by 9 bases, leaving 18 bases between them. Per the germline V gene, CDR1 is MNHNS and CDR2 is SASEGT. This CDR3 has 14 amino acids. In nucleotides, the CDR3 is TGTGCCAGCAGGGTGGCAGATCAACAGCCGCCCCAGCATTTT. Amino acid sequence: CASRVADQQPPQHF.

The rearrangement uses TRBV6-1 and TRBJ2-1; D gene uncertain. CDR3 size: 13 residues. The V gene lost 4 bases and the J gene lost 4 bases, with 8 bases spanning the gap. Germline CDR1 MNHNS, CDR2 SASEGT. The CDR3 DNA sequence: TGTGCCAGCAGTGCGACCGAGTACAATGAGCAGTTCTTC. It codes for CASSATEYNEQFF.

The CDR3 protein is CASSLATAKETQYF. The CDR3 DNA reads TGTGCCAGCAGTCTAGCGACAGCCAAAGAGACCCAGTACTTC. The gene calls are TRBV2 and TRBJ2-5, with D possibly TRBD2 on 6 matching bases. The CDR3 totals 14 residues. V was cut by 5 bases and J by 3 bases, with 13 bases left in between. CDR1 is SNHLY, CDR2 FYNNEI, per germline.

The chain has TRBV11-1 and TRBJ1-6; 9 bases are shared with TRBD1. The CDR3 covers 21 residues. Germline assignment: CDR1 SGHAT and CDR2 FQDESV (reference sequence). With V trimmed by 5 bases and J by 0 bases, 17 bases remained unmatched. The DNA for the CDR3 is TGTGCCAGCAGCCAAGAGGAGGGACAGGGACCCTCTAGCTCCTATAATTCACCCCTCCACTTT. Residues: CASSQEEGQGPSSSYNSPLHF.

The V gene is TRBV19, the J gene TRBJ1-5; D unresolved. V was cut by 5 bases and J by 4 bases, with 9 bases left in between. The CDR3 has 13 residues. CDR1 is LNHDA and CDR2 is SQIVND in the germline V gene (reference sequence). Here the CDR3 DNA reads TGTGCCAGTAGTGCAAGACCGAATCAGCCCCAGCATTTT. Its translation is CASSARPNQPQHF. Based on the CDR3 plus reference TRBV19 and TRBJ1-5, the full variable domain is DGGITQSPKYLFRKEGQNVTLSCEQNLNHDAMYWYRQDPGQGLRLIYYSQIVNDFQKGDIAEGYSVSREKKESFPLTVTSAQKNPTAFYLCASSARPNQPQHFGDGTRLSIL.

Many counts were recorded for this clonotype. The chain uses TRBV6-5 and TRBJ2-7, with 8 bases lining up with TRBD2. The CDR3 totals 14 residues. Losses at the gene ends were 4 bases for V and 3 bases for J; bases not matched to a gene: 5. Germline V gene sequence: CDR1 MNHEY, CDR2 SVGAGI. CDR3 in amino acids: CASSSGLAGYEQYF. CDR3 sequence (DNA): TGTGCCAGCAGTTCTGGACTAGCTGGCTACGAGCAGTACTTC.